This T cell receptor beta chain was retrieved from a study of T cells after yellow fever vaccination. The germline gives CDR1 SGHTA, CDR2 FQGNSA. Trimming took off 5 bases at V and 2 bases at J, with 15 bases between the two ends. The CDR3 loop spans 15 amino acids. Generation of TCR cDNA used 5'RACE template switching (which added a universal primer site and UMIs). Via MiXCR, TCRdb re-called the 5' RACE reads, giving one row per CDR3 protein. The sample lists 250,000 to 400,000 distinct CDR3 sequences; 4.1% were seen once. Study-level findings and limits: Sorted repertoires could include abundant contaminating clonotypes from bulk cells. Across the CD4 and CD8 compartments, a small share of clonotypes was present in both. In post-booster samples, most primary-vaccination clones reappeared (approximately 95% CD4, approximately 91% CD8).

This clonotype was observed a few times. Its antigen remains unidentified. The chain carries TRBV7-2 and TRBJ1-2, with a weak D call TRBD1 (5 bases). The source material was PBMCs, sampled 5 days after the yellow fever booster vaccination. The clonotype originates from a man aged 18 to 35 who received the YFV17D yellow fever vaccine. The CDR3 here is CASSGRVGRNYGYTF. The CDR3 DNA is TGTGCCAGCAGCGGAAGAGTGGGACGGAACTATGGCTACACCTTC.